This passage covers 10 T cell receptor beta chains from one sample sequenced in a study of T cells in Graves' hyperthyroidism and ophthalmopathy. TCR beta CDR3 regions were amplified from RNA. First-round RT-PCR with HTBI primers amplified the TCR CDR3 region. Each CDR3 protein gets one entry after TCRdb re-called the multiplex PCR reads with MiXCR. The top ten clones hold about 4% of a sample with around 350,000 distinct CDR3 sequences, about 19% of them seen once. What was sequenced was blood. The receptors here all came from a woman younger than 30 with Graves' hyperthyroidism.

This clonotype was seen ten or more times. In nucleotides, the CDR3 is TGTGCCAGCCATCGGAGCCCAGGGGGGACGCCAGCCACCATATATTTT. Amino acids: CASHRSPGGTPATIYF. The chain combines TRBV2 with TRBJ1-3, with TRBD1 matching over 7 bases. Germline V gene lookup returns CDR1 SNHLY and CDR2 FYNNEI. Trimming took 8 bases from V and 9 from J; bases not matched to a gene: 19. The CDR3 covers 16 residues.

Ten or more counts support this clonotype. The J gene is TRBJ1-2, the V gene TRBV10-3, with TRBD1 as a possible D gene (5 bases). Per germline, CDR1 ENHRY and CDR2 SYGVKD. The V end lost 6 bases, the J end lost 5 bases, and 22 bases lay between the germline ends. The CDR3 sequence is 16 residues long. The CDR3 DNA follows: TGTGCCATCAGCGAGAATTGGGGGGGGTCGACGTATGGCTACACCTTC. This codes for CAISENWGGSTYGYTF.

This clonotype appeared many times. V and J are TRBV20-1 and TRBJ2-5, with 7 bases fitting TRBD1. Trimming at V came to 3 bases and at J to 7 bases, leaving 14 bases not matched to a gene. CDR1 is DFQATT, CDR2 SNEGSKA, per germline (reference sequence). This CDR3 has 15 amino acids. DNA of the CDR3: TGCAGTGCTAGCCCCCCAGGGGGAACTGGGAGGACCCAGTACTTC. It yields the protein CSASPPGGTGRTQYF.

This clonotype was detected ten times or more. The CDR3 region has the DNA TGCAGTTTGTCCCATAGCGGGGGGCGGGAAACCGGGGAGCTGTTTTTT. Translating it yields CSLSHSGGRETGELFF. The chain has TRBV20-1 and TRBJ2-2, with 10 bases lining up with TRBD2. Per germline, CDR1 DFQATT and CDR2 SNEGSKA (reference sequence). The ends lost 8 bases at V and 5 bases at J; junction bases unmatched: 14. The CDR3 length is 16 residues.

In its sample, this clonotype was seen a few times. The chain recombines TRBV3-1 with TRBJ2-5; 7 bases align to TRBD2. The CDR3 length is 14 residues. Germline V lookup: CDR1 LGHDT, CDR2 YNNKEL (reference sequence). Germline trimming cut 5 bases from V and 8 bases from J; bases unmatched to any gene: 11. The CDR3 sequence: CASSADLAERTQYF. The DNA of the CDR3 is TGTGCCAGCAGCGCCGATCTAGCGGAAAGAACCCAGTACTTC.

This clonotype occurred many times. The chain links TRBV5-1 to TRBJ1-6; possibly TRBD1 for D (6 bases). CDR3 length: 17 amino acids. V lost 5 bases to trimming and J lost 0 bases, with 15 bases between them. Germline lookup yields CDR1 SGHRS and CDR2 YFSETQ. Here the CDR3 DNA reads TGCGCCAGCAGTCGGTATACAGGGAGCTCCTATAATTCACCCCTCCACTTT. Its protein product is CASSRYTGSSYNSPLHF.

This rearrangement joins TRBV2 to TRBJ1-1; D is unclear. The CDR3 covers 13 residues. The ends were cut back, 9 bases at V and 0 bases at J, with 11 bases in the middle. Germline CDR1 reads SNHLY; CDR2 reads FYNNEI. The CDR3 region has the DNA TGTGCCAGTACGTCCCTAATGAACACTGAAGCTTTCTTT. Translated: CASTSLMNTEAFF.

Many counts were recorded for this clonotype. V and J are TRBV6-5 and TRBJ2-7; 8 bases fit TRBD2. After removal of 7 bases from V and 5 bases from J, the junction contained 7 bases not matched to a gene. Germline CDR1 and CDR2: MNHEY and SVGAGI. The CDR3 runs to 13 residues. This CDR3 is CASIPGGGDEQYF. The CDR3 region has the DNA TGTGCCAGCATCCCCGGGGGGGGCGACGAGCAGTACTTC.

This clonotype occurred many times. V and J are TRBV28 and TRBJ1-2, with D possibly TRBD1 on 6 matching bases. This CDR3 has 12 residues. Germline lookup yields CDR1 MDHEN and CDR2 SYDVKM. V lost 8 bases and J 4 bases, leaving 11 bases between the germline ends. The CDR3 loop is CASARGSYGYTF. CDR3 coding DNA: TGTGCCAGCGCCAGGGGAAGCTATGGCTACACCTTC.

This clonotype was picked up many times. The chain combines TRBV6-5 with TRBJ1-2, with D uncertain. V was pared by 6 bases and J by 2 bases, with 13 bases between. Per germline, CDR1 MNHEY and CDR2 SVGAGI. The CDR3 length is 14 residues. The CDR3 reads CASSTGVGNYGYTF. CDR3 sequence (DNA): TGTGCCAGCAGCACGGGCGTGGGAAACTATGGCTACACCTTC.